A selection of T cell receptor beta chains follows, all from one sample in a study of OX40 agonist ivuxolimab in advanced cancers. The repertoire was sequenced with immunoSEQ multiplex PCR; TCRdb's copy has only in-frame clones and lacks some. The table has tens of thousands of clones, approximately 84% seen once. The sample in question was CD4+ or CD8+ T cells sorted from blood, obtained in a trial of the OX40 agonist ivuxolimab. These receptors all stem from an adult with an advanced solid tumor such as melanoma, head and neck, liver or kidney cancer. Each CDR3 is given with its conserved first and last residue. D genes are given only for firm matches. A clone size is listed for some rows: how often the clone was seen (once, few, many), or a class if it is expanded.

CDR3 DNA	CDR3 protein	clone size	D gene	J gene	V gene
TGTGCCAGCAGTTGGCCCGGGACAGGGGGCAACGTCGATGAGCAGTTCTTC	CASSWPGTGGNVDEQFF	.	TRBD1	TRBJ2-1	TRBV28
TGCGCCACTTCTCCAGGACCTGGCCCCAATGAGCAGTTCTTC	CATSPGPGPNEQFF	.	.	TRBJ2-1	TRBV4-1
TGTGCCAGCAGTTTCTCCGGGACGGTGAACACTGAAGCTTTCTTT	CASSFSGTVNTEAFF	.	.	TRBJ1-1	TRBV27
TGTGCCAGCAGCTTAACGGACCGGGGAAGCTATAATTCACCCCTCCACTTT	CASSLTDRGSYNSPLHF	once	.	TRBJ1-6	TRBV7-6
TGTGCCAGCAGTGAACCAGAGCAGTACTTC	CASSEPEQYF	.	.	TRBJ2-7	TRBV6-5
TGTGCCAGCAAGGCTGAGGTCGATCAAGGCTACGAGCAGTACTTC	CASKAEVDQGYEQYF	.	.	TRBJ2-7	TRBV6-1
TGTGCCAGCAGCCCCCGATTGGAGCCGCTCTACAATGAGCAGTTCTTC	CASSPRLEPLYNEQFF	.	.	TRBJ2-1	TRBV7-8
TGTGCCAGTAGCTACGAGACTAGCACAGATACGCAGTATTTT	CASSYETSTDTQYF	.	.	TRBJ2-3	TRBV19
TGTGCCAGTAGTATAATGGACAGGTCTAACTATGGCTACACCTTC	CASSIMDRSNYGYTF	.	TRBD1	TRBJ1-2	TRBV19
TGTGCCAGCTCACCAGGGGTAAGCTCCTACAATGAGCAGTTCTTC	CASSPGVSSYNEQFF	.	.	TRBJ2-1	TRBV18
TGTGCCAGCAGTGAAGCGCGGCAGGGCTATGGCTACACCTTC	CASSEARQGYGYTF	.	.	TRBJ1-2	TRBV2